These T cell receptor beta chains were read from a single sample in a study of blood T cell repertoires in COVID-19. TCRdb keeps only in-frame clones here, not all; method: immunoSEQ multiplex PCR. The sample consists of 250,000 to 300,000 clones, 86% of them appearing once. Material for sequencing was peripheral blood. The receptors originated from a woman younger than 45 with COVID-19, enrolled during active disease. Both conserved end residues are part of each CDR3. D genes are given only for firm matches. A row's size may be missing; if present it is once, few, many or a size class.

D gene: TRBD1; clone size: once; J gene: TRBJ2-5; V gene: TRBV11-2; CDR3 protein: CASRPTGTEETQYF; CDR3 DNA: TGTGCCAGTAGACCAACCGGGACAGAAGAGACCCAGTACTTC
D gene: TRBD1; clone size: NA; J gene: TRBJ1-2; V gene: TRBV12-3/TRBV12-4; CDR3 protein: CASTDRGDYGYTF; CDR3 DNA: TGTGCCAGCACCGACAGGGGGGACTATGGCTACACCTTC
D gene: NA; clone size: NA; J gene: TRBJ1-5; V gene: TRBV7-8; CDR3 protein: CASSSFINQPQHF; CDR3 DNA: TGTGCCAGCAGCTCGTTTATTAATCAGCCCCAGCATTTT
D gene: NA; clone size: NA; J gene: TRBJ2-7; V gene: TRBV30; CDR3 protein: CAWSAARPVGLGYEQYF; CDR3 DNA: TGTGCCTGGAGTGCCGCTCGACCTGTGGGGCTAGGGTACGAGCAGTACTTC
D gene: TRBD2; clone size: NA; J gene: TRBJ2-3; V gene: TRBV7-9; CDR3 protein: CASSSPVTSGGQRTDTQYF; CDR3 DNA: TGTGCCAGCAGCTCGCCTGTGACTAGCGGGGGCCAACGCACAGATACGCAGTATTTT
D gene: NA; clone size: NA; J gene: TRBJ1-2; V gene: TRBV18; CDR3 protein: CASTQEGGGDYGYTF; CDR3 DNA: TGTGCCAGCACGCAAGAGGGTGGAGGAGACTATGGCTACACCTTC
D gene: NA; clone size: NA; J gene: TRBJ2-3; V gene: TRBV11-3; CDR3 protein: CASSLRGTLTDTQYF; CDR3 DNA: TGTGCCAGCAGCTTACGCGGGACTCTGACAGATACGCAGTATTTT
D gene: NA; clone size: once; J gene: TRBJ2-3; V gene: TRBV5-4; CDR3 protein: CASSLDYKDTQYF; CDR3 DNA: TGTGCCAGCAGCTTGGACTATAAGGATACGCAGTATTTT
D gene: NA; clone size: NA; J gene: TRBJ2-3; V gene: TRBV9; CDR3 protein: CASSVEPGLYTDTQYF; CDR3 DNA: TGTGCCAGCAGCGTAGAGCCAGGTTTATACACAGATACGCAGTATTTT
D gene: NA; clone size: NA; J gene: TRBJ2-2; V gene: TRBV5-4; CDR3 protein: CASSFSGNTGELFF; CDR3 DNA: TGTGCCAGCAGCTTTAGCGGGAACACCGGGGAGCTGTTTTTT
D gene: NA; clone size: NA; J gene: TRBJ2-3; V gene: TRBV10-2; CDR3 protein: CASSEPEYTQYF; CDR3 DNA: TGCGCCAGCAGTGAGCCAGAATATACGCAGTATTTT
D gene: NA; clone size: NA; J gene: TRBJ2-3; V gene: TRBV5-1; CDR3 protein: CASSLARGARTDTQYF; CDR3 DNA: TGCGCCAGCAGCCTGGCCAGGGGAGCCCGCACAGATACGCAGTATTTT
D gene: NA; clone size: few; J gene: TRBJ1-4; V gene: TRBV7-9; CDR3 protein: CASSAQYEKLFF; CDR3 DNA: TGTGCCAGCAGCGCCCAGTATGAAAAACTGTTTTTT
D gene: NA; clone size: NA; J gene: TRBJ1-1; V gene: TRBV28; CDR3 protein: CASSLTGGSEAFF; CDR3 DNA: TGTGCCAGCAGTCTCACGGGGGGGAGTGAAGCTTTCTTT
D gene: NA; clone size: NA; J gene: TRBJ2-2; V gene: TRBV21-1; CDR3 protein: CASSKEEVRITNTGELFF; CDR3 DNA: TGTGCCAGCAGCAAAGAAGAGGTACGGATCACGAACACCGGGGAGCTGTTTTTT
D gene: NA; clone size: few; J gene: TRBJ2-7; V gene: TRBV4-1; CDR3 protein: CASSQVTGEEQYF; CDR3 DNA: TGCGCCAGCAGCCAAGTGACCGGGGAAGAGCAGTACTTC
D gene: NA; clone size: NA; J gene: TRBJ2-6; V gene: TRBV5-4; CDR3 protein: CASSFLPRSFSGANVLTF; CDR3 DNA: TGTGCCAGCAGCTTCCTCCCTCGTTCCTTCTCTGGGGCCAACGTCCTGACTTTC